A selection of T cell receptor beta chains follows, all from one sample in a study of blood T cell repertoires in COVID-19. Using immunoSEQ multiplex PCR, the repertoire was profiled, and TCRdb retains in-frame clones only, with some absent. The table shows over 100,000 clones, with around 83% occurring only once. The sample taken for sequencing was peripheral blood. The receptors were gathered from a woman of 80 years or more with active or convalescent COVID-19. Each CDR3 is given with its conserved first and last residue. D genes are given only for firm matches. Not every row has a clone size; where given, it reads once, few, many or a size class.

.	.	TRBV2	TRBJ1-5	CASLGDSNQPQHF	TGTGCCAGTCTCGGGGATAGCAATCAGCCCCAGCATTTT
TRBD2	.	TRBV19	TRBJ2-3	CASSGGTSGRPGDTQYF	TGTGCCAGTAGTGGGGGGACTAGCGGGAGGCCAGGAGATACGCAGTATTTT
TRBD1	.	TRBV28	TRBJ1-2	CASSPQGDYGYTF	TGTGCCAGCAGTCCGCAGGGGGACTATGGCTACACCTTC
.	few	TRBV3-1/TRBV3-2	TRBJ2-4	CASSLSTTVLAKNIQYF	TGTGCCAGCAGCCTTTCTACGACAGTCCTAGCCAAAAACATTCAGTACTTC
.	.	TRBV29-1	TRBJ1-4	CGGRVLEKLFF	TGTGGAGGCCGTGTTCTTGAAAAACTGTTTTTT
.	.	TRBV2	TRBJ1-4	CATPGPGGLREKLFF	TGTGCCACCCCGGGTCCGGGGGGGCTTCGTGAAAAACTGTTTTTT
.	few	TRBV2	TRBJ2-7	CASRLAHSSYEQYF	TGTGCCAGCAGGCTAGCCCACAGCTCCTACGAGCAGTACTTC
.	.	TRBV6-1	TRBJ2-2	CASSGTGTMNTGELFF	TGTGCCAGCAGTGGAACCGGGACAATGAACACCGGGGAGCTGTTTTTT
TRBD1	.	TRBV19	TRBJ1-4	CASSIGRTGIGEKLFF	TGTGCCAGTAGTATCGGCCGGACAGGGATTGGAGAAAAACTGTTTTTT
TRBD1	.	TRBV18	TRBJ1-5	CASSPDRGGNQPQHF	TGTGCCAGCTCACCGGACAGGGGAGGCAATCAGCCCCAGCATTTT
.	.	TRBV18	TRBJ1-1	CASSPSRDTEAFF	TGTGCCAGCTCACCTAGCAGGGACACTGAAGCTTTCTTT
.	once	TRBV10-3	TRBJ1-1	CAISESKLTGWTEAFF	TGTGCCATCAGTGAGTCGAAGCTAACAGGGTGGACAGAAGCTTTCTTT
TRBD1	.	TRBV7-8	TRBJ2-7	CASSRTGTGVYEQYF	TGTGCCAGCAGCCGTACGGGGACAGGGGTCTACGAGCAGTACTTC
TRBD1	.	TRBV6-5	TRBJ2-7	CASRWTGGTYEQYF	TGTGCCAGCAGATGGACAGGGGGGACCTACGAGCAGTACTTC
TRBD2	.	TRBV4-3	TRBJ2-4	CASSQEGVGAGVGNIQYF	TGCGCCAGCAGCCAAGAGGGAGTTGGAGCGGGAGTAGGTAACATTCAGTACTTC
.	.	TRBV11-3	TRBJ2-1	CASSLGTKSNSQQFF	TGTGCCAGCAGCTTAGGGACTAAATCCAACAGTCAGCAGTTCTTC
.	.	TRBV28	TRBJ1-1	CATQTVNTEAFF	TGTGCCACCCAGACAGTGAACACTGAAGCTTTCTTT
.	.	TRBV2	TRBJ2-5	CASSGAQETQYF	TGTGCCAGCAGTGGGGCCCAAGAGACCCAGTACTTC
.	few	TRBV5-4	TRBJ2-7	CASSLVLTGPAANYEQYF	TGTGCCAGCAGCTTGGTATTAACAGGGCCCGCTGCTAACTACGAGCAGTACTTC
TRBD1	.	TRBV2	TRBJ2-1	CASKTGTASYNEQFF	TGTGCCAGCAAAACCGGGACAGCATCCTACAATGAGCAGTTCTTC
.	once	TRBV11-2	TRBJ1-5	CASSLGQGINQPQHF	TGTGCCAGCAGCTTAGGGCAGGGGATCAATCAGCCCCAGCATTTT
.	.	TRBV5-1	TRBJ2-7	CASRLSRGFGEQYF	TGCGCCAGCAGGCTCTCTCGGGGGTTCGGCGAGCAGTACTTC
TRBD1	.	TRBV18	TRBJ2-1	CASSPSRTGGNEQFF	TGTGCCAGCTCACCAAGTCGGACAGGGGGGAATGAGCAGTTCTTC
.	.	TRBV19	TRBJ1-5	CASSIGQTQGSNQPQHF	TGTGCCAGTAGTATTGGGCAAACTCAGGGGAGCAATCAGCCCCAGCATTTT
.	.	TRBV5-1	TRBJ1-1	CASSLTGLGNTEAFF	TGCGCCAGCAGCCTCACAGGGTTGGGGAACACTGAAGCTTTCTTT
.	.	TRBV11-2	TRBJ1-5	CASSLDGAGSNQPQHF	TGTGCCAGCAGCTTAGATGGGGCCGGTAGCAATCAGCCCCAGCATTTT
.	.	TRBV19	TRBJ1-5	CASSIDGGGNQPQHF	TGTGCCAGTAGTATAGATGGGGGCGGCAATCAGCCCCAGCATTTT
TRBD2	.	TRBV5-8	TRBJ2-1	CASSKGTSGRSHNEQFF	TGTGCCAGCAGCAAGGGGACTAGCGGGAGGTCTCACAATGAGCAGTTCTTC
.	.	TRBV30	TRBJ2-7	CAWSAWGDEQYF	TGTGCCTGGAGTGCCTGGGGAGACGAGCAGTACTTC
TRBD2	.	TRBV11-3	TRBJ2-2	CASRTGTSETGELFF	TGTGCCAGCCGAACCGGGACTAGCGAGACCGGGGAGCTGTTTTTT
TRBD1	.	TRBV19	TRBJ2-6	CASRFWGQGATGANVLTF	TGTGCCAGTCGATTTTGGGGACAGGGGGCCACGGGGGCCAACGTCCTGACTTTC
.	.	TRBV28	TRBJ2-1	CATKYNEQFF	TGTGCCACCAAATACAATGAGCAGTTCTTC
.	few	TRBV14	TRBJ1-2	CASSPETQGYGYTF	TGTGCCAGCAGCCCCGAAACGCAGGGCTATGGCTACACCTTC
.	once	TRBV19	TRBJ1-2	CASSQDRISGYGYTF	TGTGCCAGTAGTCAAGACAGGATTTCTGGATATGGCTACACCTTC
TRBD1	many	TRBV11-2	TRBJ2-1	CASSASTGGREQFF	TGTGCCAGCAGCGCATCAACAGGGGGAAGGGAGCAGTTCTTC
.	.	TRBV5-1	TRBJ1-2	CASSLATGHYGYTF	TGCGCCAGCAGCTTGGCCACAGGTCACTATGGCTACACCTTC
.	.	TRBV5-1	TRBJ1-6	CASSSTTGGESPLHF	TGCGCCAGCAGCTCGACAACGGGCGGGGAATCACCCCTCCACTTT
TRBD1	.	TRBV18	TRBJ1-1	CASSLKTPGQGTENTEAFF	TGTGCCAGCTCCCTAAAGACCCCGGGACAGGGAACAGAAAACACTGAAGCTTTCTTT
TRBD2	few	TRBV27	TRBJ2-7	CASSSPRGGSRSSLEQYF	TGTGCCAGCAGTTCCCCGCGCGGGGGTTCACGTTCTTCCCTGGAGCAGTACTTC
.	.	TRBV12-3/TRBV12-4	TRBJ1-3	CASSHPGNTIYF	TGTGCCAGCAGTCATCCAGGAAACACCATATATTTT
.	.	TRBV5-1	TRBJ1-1	CASSWADSPNTEAFF	TGCGCCAGCAGCTGGGCGGACAGCCCGAACACTGAAGCTTTCTTT
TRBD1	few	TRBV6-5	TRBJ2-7	CASSRTGLNEQYF	TGTGCCAGCAGCAGGACAGGGTTAAACGAGCAGTACTTC
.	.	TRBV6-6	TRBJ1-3	CASSYSTGYSGNTIYF	TGTGCCAGCAGTTACTCGACCGGGTACTCTGGAAACACCATATATTTT
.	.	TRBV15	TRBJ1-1	CATSRESGTEAFF	TGTGCCACCAGCAGAGAGTCAGGCACTGAAGCTTTCTTT
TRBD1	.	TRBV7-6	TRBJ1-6	CASSPQQGQNSPLHF	TGTGCCAGCAGCCCGCAACAGGGGCAGAATTCACCCCTCCACTTT
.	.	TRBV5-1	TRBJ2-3	CASSLQGREDTQYF	TGCGCCAGCAGCTTACAGGGAAGAGAGGATACGCAGTATTTT
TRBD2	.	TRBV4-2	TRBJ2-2	CASSQGGLAGGPSTGELFF	TGTGCCAGCAGCCAAGGAGGATTAGCGGGAGGGCCGAGCACCGGGGAGCTGTTTTTT
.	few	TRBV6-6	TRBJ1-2	CASSYTQNYGYTF	TGTGCCAGCAGTTACACACAGAACTATGGCTACACCTTC
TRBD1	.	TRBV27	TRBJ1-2	CASSFRQGANGYTF	TGTGCCAGCAGTTTCAGACAGGGGGCGAATGGCTACACCTTC
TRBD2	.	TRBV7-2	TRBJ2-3	CASSLTRLAGGITDTQYF	TGTGCCAGCAGCTTAACGAGACTAGCGGGGGGGATCACAGATACGCAGTATTTT
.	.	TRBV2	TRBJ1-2	CASGTKQNYGYTF	TGTGCCAGTGGGACAAAACAGAACTATGGCTACACCTTC
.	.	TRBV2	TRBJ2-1	CASSEGRGPEDEQFF	TGTGCCAGCAGTGAAGGGCGGGGCCCGGAAGATGAGCAGTTCTTC
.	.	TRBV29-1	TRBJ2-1	CSVQRTTYNEQFF	TGCAGCGTCCAGCGGACGACCTACAATGAGCAGTTCTTC
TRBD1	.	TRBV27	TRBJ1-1	CASSAIRGYTEAFF	TGTGCCAGCAGTGCGATCAGGGGGTACACTGAAGCTTTCTTT
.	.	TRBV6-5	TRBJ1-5	CASSKGGSSNQPQHF	TGTGCCAGCAGTAAGGGGGGGTCTAGCAATCAGCCCCAGCATTTT
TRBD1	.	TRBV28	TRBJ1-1	CASSLRTGEAFF	TGTGCCAGCAGTTTAAGGACAGGGGAAGCTTTCTTT
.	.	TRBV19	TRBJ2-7	CASSIALAERPYEQYF	TGTGCCAGTAGTATCGCCCTTGCGGAGCGTCCCTACGAGCAGTACTTC